This record concerns one T cell receptor (beta chain) sequence. Its antigen is not yet known. Within one base of it there is no much larger clone, and no base qualities were kept. The data originate from a study of vaccination and CD4 T cells after COVID-19 (dated by TCRdb to 2021 to 2024). About the investigation overall: Convalescent patients had a positive SARS-CoV-2 result on nasal swab PCR, and of these patients, 8 or 9 had mild disease and one had severe disease. The convalescent cohort comprised six males and four females, including two Hispanic individuals, seven Caucasians, two Asians and one multiracial person. Participants received two doses of either the Pfizer-BioNTech BNT162b2 vaccine (n=8) or the Moderna mRNA-1273 vaccine (n=2). Post-COVID blood samples from convalescent patients were collected a median of approximately 100 days after diagnosis, with a range of about 35 to 180 days. The time from the second vaccine dose to post-vaccine blood sampling had a median of approximately 72 days and ranged from roughly 13 to 241 days. For stimulating the cultures, overlapping spike peptide pools were used, derived from SARS-CoV-2 as well as from the common cold coronaviruses HCoV-NL63, HCoV-OC43 and HCoV-229E. In control cultures, a CEFX viral epitope pool was used as positive control, an HIV-1 Nef peptide pool was used as negative control, or no peptide was added. The spike-specific CD4+ TCR repertoire was compared before and after mRNA vaccination in 10 to 11 COVID-19 convalescent patients and several infection-naive healthy vaccine recipients. Points the paper makes about the study in general: The median number of SARS-CoV-2-reactive clonotypes rose from about 23 after infection to 38 after vaccination, but the change was not significant. Of the vaccine-specific clones in convalescent patients, 304 of 307, or nearly all, reacted only to SARS-CoV-2 spike and did not cross-react with common cold coronaviruses. Relatively few convalescent patients were included in the study, and early timepoints after natural infection were not analyzed. Among the post-vaccine SARS-CoV-2-reactive clones in convalescent patients, a median approximately 86% showed up only after vaccination, which suggests vaccine-specific priming.

The junction shows trimming of 1 base on V and 0 bases on J, plus 12 bases between the germline ends. CDR1 DFQATT and CDR2 SNEGSKA were looked up in the germline V gene (reference sequence). The CDR3, from cysteine to phenylalanine, totals 15 residues. Only the CDR3 portion is preserved as DNA: 45 bases, with reading frame beginning at the first base. The treatment or condition label here, explained by the study, means: roughly ten-day PBMC culture with coronavirus spike peptide pools or control peptides (ViraFEST assay). The ViraFEST assay, used in the study, expanded antigen-specific T cells with peptide pools and then identified the expanded clonotypes through TCR sequencing. The convalescent patients' positive SARS-CoV-2 PCR tests fell between March and December 2020, which was before the Alpha, Beta and Delta variants emerged in the United States. Around 2 million PBMCs per well were cultured in IMDM with roughly 5% human AB serum and approximately 9.1 IU/ml IL-2, plus 10 ug/ml peptide pools. Half of the culture medium was replaced with fresh IL-2-containing medium on days 3 and 7. After around 11 days of culture, CD4+ T cells were isolated by negative selection with the EasySep CD4+ T cell isolation kit. Ficoll-Paque Plus gradient centrifugation was used to isolate PBMCs from whole blood, and the isolated PBMCs were then either used fresh or cryopreserved at -140C. Each culture condition was generally run in triplicate wells.

Libraries were made using PCR. DNA from cultured CD4+ T cells was subjected to TCR sequencing with the Oncomine TCR Beta short-read assay at the Johns Hopkins FTIC core. The QIAamp micro DNA kit was used to extract genomic DNA from the cultured CD4+ T cells. Oncomine TCR Beta libraries made from cultured CD4+ T cells were pooled using unique dual indexes and sequenced on an Illumina iSeq 100. The paper's data handling went like this. Non-productive sequences were removed, and CDR3s that did not start with C, did not end with F or W, or were shorter than 7 amino acids were discarded. Antigen-specific clonotypes were identified using the MANAFEST web application through comparison of peptide-stimulated wells with reference and other culture wells. An FDR below 0.05, an odds ratio above 5, and a productive frequency above 0.1% in at least two of three replicate wells were required for clones to be considered positive. A clonotype was classed as cross-reactive if the clonotype showed significant expansion both in SARS-CoV-2 spike wells and in at least one common cold coronavirus spike condition. Using R version 3.6.1, CDR3 homology was evaluated through Levenshtein distances (stringdist) along with unrooted phylogenetic trees (ape). TCRdb itself trimmed the public reads at Q25 with fastp, ran MiXCR and retained productive beta chains. Rows merge per CDR3 protein into single entries with the most common DNA and genes. It is TCRdb's table, rather than the study itself, that gives the V and J calls and clone size. The sample contains roughly 8,400 distinct CDR3 sequences, over 60% of them found a single time. The ten most abundant clones make up 35% to 45% of the sample.

The material sequenced was CD4+ T cells from blood, cultured in vitro. Here the chain combines TRBV20-1 and TRBJ1-2; the D region possibly corresponds to TRBD1 (5 bases align). The receptor comes from a human donor who had recovered from COVID-19. The DNA reads TGCAGTGCTAGAGCCCCGGGGCTAACTAACTATGGCTACACCTTC. Translated, it gives CSARAPGLTNYGYTF.